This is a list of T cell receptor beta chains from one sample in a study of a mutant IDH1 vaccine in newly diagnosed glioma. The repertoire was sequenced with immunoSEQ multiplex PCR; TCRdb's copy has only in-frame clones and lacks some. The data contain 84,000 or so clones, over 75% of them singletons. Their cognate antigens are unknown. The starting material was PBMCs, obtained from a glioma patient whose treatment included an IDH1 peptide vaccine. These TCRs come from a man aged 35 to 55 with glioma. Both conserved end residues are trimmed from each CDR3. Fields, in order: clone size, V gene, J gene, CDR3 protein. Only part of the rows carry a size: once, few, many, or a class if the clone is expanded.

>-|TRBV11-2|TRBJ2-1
ASSLVWDSSYNEQF
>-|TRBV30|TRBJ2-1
AWSSLAGGIYNEQF
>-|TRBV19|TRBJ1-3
ASRDRASGNTIY
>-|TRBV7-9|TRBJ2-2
ASSWFRGNTGELF
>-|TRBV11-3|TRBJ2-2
ASSLSSGASLIGELF
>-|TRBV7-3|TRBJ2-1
ASSTAQTGSDEQF
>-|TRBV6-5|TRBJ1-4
ASSYIGGRDKELF
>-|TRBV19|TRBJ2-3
ASSIGQGDTQY
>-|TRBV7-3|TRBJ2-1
ASSLTAGSYNEQF
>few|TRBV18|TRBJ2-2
ASSSNRVTGELF
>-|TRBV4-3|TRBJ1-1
ASSQEGGTEAF
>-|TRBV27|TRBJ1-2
ASSLWGGTNYGYT
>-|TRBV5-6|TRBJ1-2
ASSPADRVKDGYT
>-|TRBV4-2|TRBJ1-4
ASSPPGAGGNEKLF
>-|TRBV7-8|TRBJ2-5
ASSLGGPGETQY
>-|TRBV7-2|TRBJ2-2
ASSRDPYTGELF
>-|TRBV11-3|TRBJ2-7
ASSTSSGGYEQY
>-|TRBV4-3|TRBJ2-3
ASSQEQHSGRVRFPGDTQY
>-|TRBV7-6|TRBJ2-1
ASSLNRNEQF
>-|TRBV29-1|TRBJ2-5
SVFPGQGGWTQY
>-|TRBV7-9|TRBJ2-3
ASSLGSTDTQY
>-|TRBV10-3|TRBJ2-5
AISEEGTPKETQY